This T cell receptor (beta chain) is drawn from a study of cytomegalovirus exposure and HLA in healthy donors. Study-level results: CMV serostatus stood as the only immune exposure information on hand.

The CDR3 sequence is 15 residues long. Germline CDR1 is SGDLS and CDR2 is YYNGEE. V was clipped by 0 bases and J by 5 bases; unmatched bases: 7. Primers for the PCR totalled 60 Vbeta and 13 Jbeta. TCRdb keeps only in-frame clones here, not all; method: immunoSEQ multiplex PCR. Found here are approximately 82,000 clones, around 9.1% of them singletons; the top ten hold approximately 24%. Comment on this clone: Its target is unknown.

This TCR was sampled from a man in his 60s in good health and CMV-seropositive. Sequencing used PBMCs. This chain links TRBV9 with TRBJ2-5; 7 nucleotides align to TRBD2. The CDR3 DNA follows: TGTGCCAGCAGCGTAGTGGTGGGAGGGGCGGAGACCCAGTACTTC. Its protein is CASSVVVGGAETQYF.